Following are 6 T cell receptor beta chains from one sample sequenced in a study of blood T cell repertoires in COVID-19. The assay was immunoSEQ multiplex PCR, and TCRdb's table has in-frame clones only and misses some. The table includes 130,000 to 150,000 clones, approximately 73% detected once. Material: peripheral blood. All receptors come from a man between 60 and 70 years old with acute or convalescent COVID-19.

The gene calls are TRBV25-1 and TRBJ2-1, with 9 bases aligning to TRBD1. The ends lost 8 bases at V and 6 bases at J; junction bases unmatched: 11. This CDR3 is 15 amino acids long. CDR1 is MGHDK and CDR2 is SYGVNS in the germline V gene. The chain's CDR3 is CASLPWTGEVNEQFF. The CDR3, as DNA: TGTGCCAGCCTACCCTGGACAGGGGAGGTCAATGAGCAGTTCTTC.

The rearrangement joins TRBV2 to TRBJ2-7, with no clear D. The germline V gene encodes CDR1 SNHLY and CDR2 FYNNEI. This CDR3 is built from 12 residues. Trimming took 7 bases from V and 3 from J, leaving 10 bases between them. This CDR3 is CASTPFFYEQYF. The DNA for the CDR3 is TGTGCCAGCACCCCGTTTTTCTACGAGCAGTACTTC.

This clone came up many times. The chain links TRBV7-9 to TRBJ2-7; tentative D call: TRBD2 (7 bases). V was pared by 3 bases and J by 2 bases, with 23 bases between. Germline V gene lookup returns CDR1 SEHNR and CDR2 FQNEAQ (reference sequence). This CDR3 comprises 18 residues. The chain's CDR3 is CASSFARGGGTTPYEQYF. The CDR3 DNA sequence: TGTGCCAGCAGCTTCGCCAGGGGAGGCGGGACTACCCCCTACGAGCAGTACTTC.

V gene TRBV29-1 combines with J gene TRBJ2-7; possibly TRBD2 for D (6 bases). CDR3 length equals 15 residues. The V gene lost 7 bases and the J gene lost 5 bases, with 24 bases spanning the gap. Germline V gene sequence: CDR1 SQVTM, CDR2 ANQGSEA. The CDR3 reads CSAQTWGSGFNEQYF. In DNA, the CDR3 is TGCAGCGCCCAGACGTGGGGTAGCGGATTCAACGAGCAGTACTTC.

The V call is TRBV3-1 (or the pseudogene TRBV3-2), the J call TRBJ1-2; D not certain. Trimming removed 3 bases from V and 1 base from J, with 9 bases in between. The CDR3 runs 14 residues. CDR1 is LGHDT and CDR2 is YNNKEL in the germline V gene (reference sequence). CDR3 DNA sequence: TGTGCCAGCAGCCATACCGGGAATAACTATGGCTACACCTTC. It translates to CASSHTGNNYGYTF.

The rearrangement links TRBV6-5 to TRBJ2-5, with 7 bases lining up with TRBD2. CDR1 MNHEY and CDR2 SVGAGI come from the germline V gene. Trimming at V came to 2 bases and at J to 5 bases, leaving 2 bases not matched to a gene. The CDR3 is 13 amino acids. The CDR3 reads CASSYAGEETQYF. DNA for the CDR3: TGTGCCAGCAGTTACGCGGGAGAGGAGACCCAGTACTTC.